A single sample is the source of the 8 T cell receptor beta chains below, sequenced in a study of cytomegalovirus exposure and HLA in healthy donors. The PCR contained 60 Vbeta and 13 Jbeta primers. The table came from immunoSEQ multiplex PCR; TCRdb's copy has only in-frame clones and leaves some out. The sample carries over 150,000 clones, roughly 76% recorded once. What was sequenced was PBMCs. Source of these receptors: a woman aged 50 to 65 in good health and CMV-seronegative.

In DNA form, the CDR3 reads TGTGCCAGCAGCTTGGTCAGCGAATATAATTCACCCCTCCACTTT. Its protein is CASSLVSEYNSPLHF. The chain joins TRBV5-4 to TRBJ1-6, with D unclear. The germline gives CDR1 SGHNT, CDR2 YYREEE (reference sequence). Trimming stripped 0 bases from V and 4 bases from J, with 8 bases between. CDR3 length equals 15 residues.

The chain joins TRBV4-3 to TRBJ2-1; a weak D match, TRBD2 (5 bases). The CDR3 consists of 15 residues. V was trimmed by 0 bases and J by 8 bases, leaving 14 bases between them. The germline V gene encodes CDR1 LGHNA and CDR2 YSLEER. DNA of the CDR3: TGCGCCAGCAGCCAAGAAGGCCTAGCCATTTATGAGCAGTTCTTC. This sequence encodes CASSQEGLAIYEQFF.

J is TRBJ1-1 and V is TRBV9; D is undetermined. V lost 0 bases and J 5 bases, leaving 14 bases between the germline ends. This CDR3 spans 15 amino acids. Germline CDR1 is SGDLS and CDR2 is YYNGEE. CDR3 in amino acids: CASSVAIPLWTEAFF. The CDR3 DNA is TGTGCCAGCAGCGTAGCTATCCCCTTGTGGACTGAAGCTTTCTTT.

The chain uses TRBV15 and TRBJ1-3; D ambiguous. Trimming pared 1 base from V and 4 bases from J, leaving 11 bases between. Germline values: CDR1 LNHNV, CDR2 YYDKDF (reference sequence). The CDR3 is made up of 15 amino acids. The CDR3 DNA is TGTGCCACCAGCAGAGCCGCCTCCGAGGGAAACACCATATATTTT. As protein: CATSRAASEGNTIYF.

The chain uses TRBV5-4 and TRBJ2-1; 11 bases line up with TRBD2. The CDR3 length is 15 residues. CDR1 is SGHNT, CDR2 YYREEE, per germline (reference sequence). The junction had 3 bases not matched to a gene; V was cut back by 3 bases and J by 4 bases. CDR3 DNA sequence: TGTGCCAGCAGCTCGGGACTAGCGGTGTACAATGAGCAGTTCTTC. It encodes CASSSGLAVYNEQFF.

The CDR3: CASSQGPGGIDGYTF. The CDR3 DNA is TGCGCCAGCAGCCAAGGCCCAGGGGGGATTGATGGCTACACCTTC. The rearrangement joins TRBV4-1 to TRBJ1-2; TRBD1 agrees at 7 bases. From germline, CDR1 is MGHRA and CDR2 YSYEKL. The ends lost 1 base at V and 6 bases at J; junction bases unmatched: 8. CDR3 length: 15 residues.

The rearrangement links TRBV7-8 to TRBJ2-5; possibly TRBD2 for D (5 bases). Germline loops: CDR1 SGHVS, CDR2 FQNEAQ. The length of the CDR3 is 14 residues. V shed 5 bases and J shed 2 bases, with 12 bases lying between them. The CDR3 nucleotides are TGTGCCAGCAGCCCTCCAAGCGGACAAGAGACCCAGTACTTC. Its translation is CASSPPSGQETQYF. The variable domain in full, with the rest retrieved from reference TRBV7-8 and TRBJ2-5, is GAGVSQSPRYKVAKRGQDVALRCDPISGHVSLFWYQQALGQGPEFLTYFQNEAQLDKSGLPSDRFFAERPEGSVSTLKIQRTQQEDSAVYLCASSPPSGQETQYFGPGTRLLVL.

The CDR3 nucleotides read TGTGAAAGGGGCAGGGGCAAAGGAAACACCATATATTTT. Its protein is CERGRGKGNTIYF. The chain employs TRBV25-1 and TRBJ1-3; perhaps TRBD1 as D (6 bases). Per the germline V gene, CDR1 is MGHDK and CDR2 is SYGVNS. The length of the CDR3 is 13 residues.